Each of the 19 T cell receptor beta chains below was sequenced from the same sample in a study of CD8+ T cells in alopecia areata. Treatment: oral pan-JAK inhibitor, 5-10 mg twice daily. The authors extracted RNA and reverse transcribed it into cDNA as the sequencing template. The repertoire was sequenced with immunoSEQ multiplex PCR; TCRdb's copy has only in-frame clones and lacks some. The sample lists 95,000 to 120,000 clones; roughly 50% were seen once. Sequencing used CD4+ T cells sorted from blood, obtained at week 24, from a patient treated with tofacitinib. These receptors were obtained from a human donor with alopecia areata.

This clone showed up just a few times. The rearrangement joins TRBV19 to TRBJ2-1, with TRBD1 as a possible D gene (6 bases). The CDR3 runs to 14 residues. V was pared by 3 bases and J by 4 bases, with 10 bases between. Germline V gene lookup returns CDR1 LNHDA and CDR2 SQIVND (reference sequence). The CDR3 here is CASSIIGQYNEQFF. The CDR3 nucleotides are TGTGCCAGTAGTATCATTGGACAGTACAATGAGCAGTTCTTC. Drawing the rest from reference TRBV19 and TRBJ2-1, the complete variable domain is DGGITQSPKYLFRKEGQNVTLSCEQNLNHDAMYWYRQDPGQGLRLIYYSQIVNDFQKGDIAEGYSVSREKKESFPLTVTSAQKNPTAFYLCASSIIGQYNEQFFGPGTRLTVL.

The chain joins TRBV30 to TRBJ1-6, with a tentative D call TRBD1 (5 bases). The germline CDR1 and CDR2 sequences are GTSNPN and SVGIG (reference sequence). There are 13 residues in the CDR3. With 7 bases removed from V and 8 bases from J, the gap between germline ends came to 15 bases. CDR3 in DNA: TGTGCCTTTCAGGGAGCCCCTGATTCACCCCTCCACTTT. It specifies CAFQGAPDSPLHF. Full variable domain (remainder filled in from reference TRBV30 and TRBJ1-6): SQTIHQWPATLVQPVGSPLSLECTVEGTSNPNLYWYRQAAGRGLQLLFYSVGIGQISSEVPQNLSASRPQDRQFILSSKKLLLSDSGFYLCAFQGAPDSPLHFGNGTRLTVT.

This clone was picked up a small number of times. This rearrangement joins TRBV5-6 to TRBJ1-4, with 11 nucleotides matching TRBD1. V was pared by 3 bases and J by 8 bases, with 3 bases of the junction left unmatched. This CDR3 has 14 residues. Germline-derived CDR1 and CDR2 are SGHDT and YYEEEE. CDR3 coding DNA: TGTGCCAGCAGCTATGGACAGGGGGCGGAAAAACTGTTTTTT. Translating it yields CASSYGQGAEKLFF.

This chain links TRBV30 with TRBJ2-1; 15 positions match TRBD2. This CDR3 comprises 21 residues. The germline CDR1 and CDR2 sequences are GTSNPN and SVGIG (reference sequence). Unmatched junction bases numbered 20, after V lost 4 bases and J lost 4 bases. The CDR3 DNA sequence: TGTGCCTGGACAGGGACTAGCGGGGGGAACCCATTCCCAGACGATTACAATGAGCAGTTCTTC. Protein sequence: CAWTGTSGGNPFPDDYNEQFF.

The chain employs TRBV7-9 and TRBJ2-5, with D unresolved. V lost 5 bases, J lost 5 bases, and 9 bases lay in between. There are 12 residues in the CDR3. From germline, CDR1 is SEHNR and CDR2 FQNEAQ (reference sequence). The CDR3 is CASSRSTETQYF. In DNA form, the CDR3 reads TGTGCCAGCAGCCGAAGTACGGAGACCCAGTACTTC.

The V and J genes are TRBV6-6 and TRBJ2-2, with 9 bases identical to TRBD2. This CDR3 is 15 amino acids long. CDR1 and CDR2 (germline): MNHNY, SVGAGI (reference sequence). V was clipped by 3 bases and J by 4 bases; unmatched bases: 3. The CDR3 region has the DNA TGTGCCAGCAGTTATGGCGGGGGGGCCACCGGGGAGCTGTTTTTT. Protein sequence: CASSYGGGATGELFF.

The genes are TRBV5-1 and TRBJ1-2; the D gene is possibly TRBD1 (5 bases). The CDR3 covers 14 residues. V was clipped by 3 bases and J by 3 bases, with 12 bases between them. Germline CDR1 is SGHRS and CDR2 is YFSETQ. Here the CDR3 reads CASSWGYRDYGYTF. The CDR3 DNA is TGCGCCAGCAGCTGGGGGTATCGTGACTATGGCTACACCTTC.

The rearrangement links TRBV11-2 to TRBJ2-3; D gene ambiguous. The V and J ends lost 2 bases and 8 bases respectively, with 8 bases between them. The germline V gene has CDR1 SGHAT and CDR2 FQNNGV. This CDR3 spans 12 amino acids. The CDR3 here is CASSLRMGTQYF. The CDR3 DNA reads as TGTGCCAGCAGCTTACGGATGGGTACGCAGTATTTT.

This clone was counted between two and nine times. The rearrangement uses TRBV4-3 and TRBJ1-2; 7 positions match TRBD1. This CDR3 region has 19 residues. The ends lost 7 bases at V and 5 bases at J; junction bases unmatched: 25. Germline V gene lookup returns CDR1 LGHNA and CDR2 YSLEER. CDR3: CASNGAGQNGDIGPYGYTF. Here the CDR3 DNA reads TGCGCCAGCAACGGGGCGGGACAGAACGGAGATATTGGGCCTTATGGCTACACCTTC.

This CDR3 is CASSPPGANTEAFF. CDR3 in DNA: TGCGCCAGCAGCCCCCCAGGGGCGAACACTGAAGCTTTCTTT. J is TRBJ1-1 and V is TRBV5-1, with D tentatively TRBD1 (6 bases). V gave up 4 bases and J gave up 1 base, with 11 bases separating them. The CDR3 extends over 14 amino acids. Looked up from germline, CDR1 is SGHRS and CDR2 is YFSETQ. Variable domain in full (rest from reference TRBV5-1 and TRBJ1-1): KAGVTQTPRYLIKTRGQQVTLSCSPISGHRSVSWYQQTPGQGLQFLFEYFSETQRNKGNFPGRFSGRQFSNSRSEMNVSTLELGDSALYLCASSPPGANTEAFFGQGTRLTVV.

The chain recombines TRBV29-1 with TRBJ2-3; no clear D gene. V lost 4 bases and J lost 0, with 8 bases in between. Per the germline V gene, CDR1 is SQVTM and CDR2 is ANQGSEA. The CDR3 has 13 amino acids. CDR3 sequence reads: CSVAGPSTDTQYF. The CDR3 nucleotides read TGCAGCGTTGCAGGTCCCAGCACAGATACGCAGTATTTT.

The chain is built from TRBV30 and TRBJ1-3; D is possibly TRBD1 (5 bases). The ends were cut back, 5 bases at V and 0 bases at J, with 11 bases in the middle. This CDR3 is built from 14 residues. Germline V gene data show CDR1 as GTSNPN and CDR2 as SVGIG (reference sequence). The CDR3 protein is CAWRQTSSGNTIYF. The CDR3 DNA is TGTGCCTGGCGACAGACGAGCTCTGGAAACACCATATATTTT.

The chain is built from TRBV9 and TRBJ1-2, with a possible D match to TRBD1 (5 bases). Germline CDR1 and CDR2: SGDLS and YYNGEE. The ends were cut back, 0 bases at V and 8 bases at J, with 17 bases in the middle. The CDR3 sequence is 15 residues long. The CDR3 DNA sequence: TGTGCCAGCAGCGTAGATCAGGATTGGACAACGGGCTACACCTTC. Encoded protein: CASSVDQDWTTGYTF.

This sequence joins TRBV18 and TRBJ2-5; no clear D. This CDR3 has 13 residues. Germline V gives CDR1 KGHSH, CDR2 LQKENI. Trimming took off 2 bases at V and 5 bases at J, with 9 bases between the two ends. DNA of the CDR3: TGTGCCAGCTCACCAGGAAATCTCGAGACCCAGTACTTC. It encodes CASSPGNLETQYF.

Only a few counts were recorded for this clone. The rearrangement links TRBV5-1 to TRBJ1-4; perhaps TRBD1 as D (5 bases). CDR3 length equals 14 residues. Deletions cut 3 bases from V and 5 bases from J, with 11 bases between. Germline-derived CDR1 and CDR2 are SGHRS and YFSETQ. The CDR3 region is CASSSQATNEKLFF. As DNA, the CDR3 is TGCGCCAGCAGCTCACAGGCGACGAATGAAAAACTGTTTTTT.

The chain joins TRBV4-3 to TRBJ2-1; D not certain. V lost 4 bases, J lost 9 bases, and 16 bases lay in between. The CDR3 is made up of 14 amino acids. CDR1 and CDR2 (germline): LGHNA, YSLEER. CDR3 bases: TGCGCCAGCAGCCTACAAGACCGAGACGGTGAGCAGTTCTTC. Translated: CASSLQDRDGEQFF.

This clone was detected a few times. The chain couples TRBV30 to TRBJ2-1; 7 nucleotides align to TRBD1. This CDR3 is 13 amino acids long. V gave up 1 base and J gave up 5 bases; unmatched junction bases: 2. CDR1 is GTSNPN and CDR2 is SVGIG in the germline V gene (reference sequence). The CDR3 protein is CAWSGGQNNEQFF. CDR3 nucleotides: TGTGCCTGGAGTGGGGGACAGAACAATGAGCAGTTCTTC. The full variable domain, rest sourced from reference TRBV30 and TRBJ2-1, is SQTIHQWPATLVQPVGSPLSLECTVEGTSNPNLYWYRQAAGRGLQLLFYSVGIGQISSEVPQNLSASRPQDRQFILSSKKLLLSDSGFYLCAWSGGQNNEQFFGPGTRLTVL.

This chain joins TRBV4-3 and TRBJ2-5; no clear D gene. The ends were cut back, 0 bases at V and 1 base at J, with 12 bases in the middle. CDR1 is LGHNA and CDR2 is YSLEER in the germline V gene. The CDR3 loop spans 16 amino acids. The CDR3 DNA follows: TGCGCCAGCAGCCAAGATCGGGCAGGAGCCCAAGAGACCCAGTACTTC. Translation gives CASSQDRAGAQETQYF.

This clone was seen a handful of times. The chain links TRBV6-5 to TRBJ1-1, with D perhaps matching TRBD1 (6 bases). The CDR3 contains 14 residues. Germline CDR1 MNHEY, CDR2 SVGAGI. The V gene lost 2 bases and the J gene lost 4 bases, with 11 bases spanning the gap. The CDR3 sequence is CASSYGEGGTEAFF. In DNA form, the CDR3 reads TGTGCCAGCAGTTACGGGGAAGGGGGCACTGAAGCTTTCTTT.